The entry below describes one T cell receptor beta chain. Recovery among Cohort 3 donors was established by two negative PCRs, clearance, or symptom resolution. The data originate from a study of blood T cell repertoires in COVID-19. Clones were sequenced by immunoSEQ multiplex PCR, and TCRdb holds only the in-frame ones, with some missing. The sample contains more than 400,000 clones, 75% to 90% of which appear only once. This CDR3 contains 13 residues. V lost 8 bases and J lost 5; bases outside the gene matches: 12. The germline CDR1 and CDR2 sequences are SQVTM and ANQGSEA. V and J are TRBV29-1 and TRBJ2-7; 7 positions match TRBD2. What was sequenced was PBMCs or T cells enriched from blood (not recorded which). The sequence was obtained from a woman aged 18 to 35 who had recovered from COVID-19. The CDR3 bases are TGCAGCACAAGGGAGGGTGGTCGCCACGAGCAGTACTTC. Translating gives CSTREGGRHEQYF.